Below are 28 T cell receptor beta chains sequenced from a single sample in a study of Tregs in tolerant kidney transplant recipients (dated by TCRdb to between 2018 and 2021). The library relied on the immunoSEQ multiplex PCR assay. TCRdb took this table from immuneACCESS and kept in-frame rearrangements with V and J called. Such tables lack part of the clones; where checked against another copy, unresolved V genes explain under half of the gap, and the rest is unexplained. For this sample there are about 19,000 clones; roughly 65% appear just once. The ten largest make up nearly 3.5% of the sample. Their antigen targets remain unknown. The material sequenced was Tregs from blood cultured with allogeneic cells. The origin of the receptors is a human donor in good health.

The chain combines TRBV9 with TRBJ1-2; D gene uncertain. The CDR3 extends over 13 amino acids. Germline CDR1 reads SGDLS; CDR2 reads YYNGEE. Between the trimmed V and J ends, which lost 0 bases and 4 bases, there was a span of 7 bases. CDR3 nucleotide sequence: TGTGCCAGCAGCGTAGACGAGTTCTATGGCTACACCTTC. This translates into CASSVDEFYGYTF.

This clone was observed a few times. CDR3 region: CASSLVHSTYNEQFF. CDR3 sequence (DNA): TGTGCCAGCAGCTTAGTCCACAGCACCTACAATGAGCAGTTCTTC. The rearrangement joins TRBV11-2 to TRBJ2-1; D remains ambiguous. The CDR3 is 15 residues long. Trimming cost V 1 base and J 2 bases, with 9 bases left between them. The V gene's germline CDR1 is SGHAT and CDR2 FQNNGV.

The V call is TRBV9, the J call TRBJ1-2; D possibly corresponds to TRBD1 (6 bases). Trimming removed 4 bases at V and 2 bases at J, with 9 bases between. CDR1 SGDLS and CDR2 YYNGEE come from the germline V gene. The CDR3 extends over 13 amino acids. The CDR3 DNA follows: TGTGCCAGCAGCCCGGACAGAAACTATGGCTACACCTTC. Amino acids: CASSPDRNYGYTF.

The rearrangement uses TRBV5-1 and TRBJ2-1; TRBD2 matches at 11 bases. CDR1 is SGHRS, CDR2 YFSETQ, per germline. The J segment lost 4 bases and the V segment lost 5 bases, leaving 8 bases of the junction unmatched. The CDR3 extends over 16 amino acids. The CDR3 bases are TGCGCCAGCAGGTCTTCTAGCGGGAGGTTTTACAATGAGCAGTTCTTC. Protein sequence: CASRSSSGRFYNEQFF.

This chain uses TRBV11-2 with TRBJ1-1, with D uncertain. Germline V gene sequence: CDR1 SGHAT, CDR2 FQNNGV. Trimming removed 2 bases from V and 5 bases from J, with 9 bases in between. The CDR3 runs 13 residues. CDR3 bases: TGTGCCAGCAGCTTAATCCCCGGTACTGAAGCTTTCTTT. It codes for CASSLIPGTEAFF.

This chain uses TRBV15 with TRBJ2-1; D not resolved. V was cut by 0 bases and J by 3 bases, with 9 bases left in between. The CDR3 totals 15 residues. Germline CDR1 LNHNV, CDR2 YYDKDF (reference sequence). This chain's CDR3 is CATSRDQAGYNEQFF. CDR3 DNA: TGTGCCACCAGCAGAGATCAGGCTGGCTACAATGAGCAGTTCTTC.

This chain joins TRBV2 and TRBJ2-5, with D possibly being TRBD1 or TRBD2 (5 bases each). The CDR3 loop spans 15 amino acids. The germline V gene encodes CDR1 SNHLY and CDR2 FYNNEI. The V end lost 1 base, the J end lost 3 bases, and 12 bases lay between the germline ends. CDR3 sequence reads: CASSEVQGRKETQYF. The CDR3 nucleotides are TGTGCCAGCAGTGAAGTCCAGGGACGAAAAGAGACCCAGTACTTC.

The chain is built from TRBV2 and TRBJ1-2; 9 bases are a match to TRBD1. Germline CDR1 and CDR2: SNHLY and FYNNEI. V gave up 5 bases and J gave up 6 bases; unmatched junction bases: 13. This CDR3 is 16 amino acids long. This CDR3 is CASSPGQGRRGDGYTF. DNA for the CDR3: TGTGCCAGCAGTCCGGGACAGGGACGGAGGGGGGATGGCTACACCTTC.

V usage is TRBV5-1 and J usage is TRBJ2-2, with D possibly matching TRBD2 (6 bases). V lost 0 bases and J 0 bases, leaving 9 bases between the germline ends. This CDR3 spans 16 amino acids. The germline CDR1 and CDR2 sequences are SGHRS and YFSETQ. The CDR3 nucleotides read TGCGCCAGCAGCTTGGTATTAGCGGCGAACACCGGGGAGCTGTTTTTT. Protein: CASSLVLAANTGELFF.

As DNA, the CDR3 is TGTGCCAGCAGTTCCCAGGGTTTAAACTGGGAGACCCAGTACTTC. This sequence encodes CASSSQGLNWETQYF. This rearrangement joins TRBV6-5 to TRBJ2-5, with D perhaps matching TRBD1 (5 bases). With 4 bases removed from V and 5 bases from J, the gap between germline ends came to 17 bases. Germline CDR1 is MNHEY and CDR2 is SVGAGI. The CDR3 is made up of 15 amino acids.

This clone occurred a few times. The chain has TRBV18 and TRBJ2-7; TRBD1 matches at 8 bases. CDR1 is KGHSH and CDR2 is LQKENI in the germline V gene. The CDR3 has 12 residues. Trimming took 5 bases from V and 12 from J; bases not matched to a gene: 9. The CDR3 region is CASSAIQGEVYF. The CDR3 nucleotides are TGTGCCAGCTCAGCAATACAGGGGGAGGTGTACTTC.

This clone came up once. V usage is TRBV6-9 and J usage is TRBJ1-2, with D possibly TRBD1 on 5 matching bases. V was pared by 5 bases and J by 5 bases, with 6 bases between. The CDR3 is made up of 11 amino acids. Per germline, CDR1 MNHGY and CDR2 SVAAGI. CDR3 bases: TGTGCCAGCAGTCGGGGGTATGGCTACACCTTC. As protein: CASSRGYGYTF.

V and J are TRBV7-9 and TRBJ2-5, with D tentatively TRBD2 (6 bases). The CDR3 covers 15 residues. V lost 5 bases, J lost 0 bases, and 13 bases lay in between. The germline V gene has CDR1 SEHNR and CDR2 FQNEAQ (reference sequence). The CDR3 reads CASSPGWTNQETQYF. CDR3 DNA: TGTGCCAGCAGCCCCGGCTGGACTAACCAAGAGACCCAGTACTTC.

About this clone itself: The sample holds other DNA sequences that translate to the same CDR3. The V gene is TRBV19, the J gene TRBJ1-5; D not certain. Germline V CDR1 and CDR2: LNHDA, SQIVND (reference sequence). The V gene lost 10 bases and the J gene lost 1 base, with 20 bases spanning the gap. The CDR3 is 16 residues long. This CDR3 is CATTREPTMSNQPQHF. The CDR3 nucleotides read TGTGCCACAACTCGGGAACCTACGATGAGCAATCAGCCCCAGCATTTT.

This chain joins TRBV11-2 and TRBJ1-3, with no clear D. CDR1 SGHAT and CDR2 FQNNGV come from the germline V gene. The CDR3 length is 15 residues. Between the trimmed V and J ends, which lost 5 bases and 0 bases, there was a span of 11 bases. This CDR3 is CASSPGVGSGNTIYF. DNA of the CDR3: TGTGCCAGCAGCCCAGGTGTTGGCTCTGGAAACACCATATATTTT.

The chain links TRBV18 to TRBJ2-5; D gene unclear. Germline values: CDR1 KGHSH, CDR2 LQKENI. This CDR3 spans 14 amino acids. Trimming took 2 bases from V and 0 from J, leaving 7 bases between them. The CDR3 region has the DNA TGTGCCAGCTCACCATATTCCAACCAAGAGACCCAGTACTTC. This sequence encodes CASSPYSNQETQYF.

CDR3 sequence reads: CASSLAQGNTEAFF. The CDR3 DNA reads TGTGCCAGCAGCTTAGCGCAGGGGAACACTGAAGCTTTCTTT. The chain carries TRBV7-8 and TRBJ1-1; TRBD1 is a possible D gene (5 bases). Trimming removed 0 bases at V and 1 base at J, with 6 bases between. The CDR3 is made up of 14 amino acids. Germline V gives CDR1 SGHVS, CDR2 FQNEAQ.

The CDR3 DNA follows: TGTGCCAGCAGTTACTCGACAGGGCTCAATTCACCCCTCCACTTT. This gives the protein CASSYSTGLNSPLHF. The genes are TRBV6-5 and TRBJ1-6; the match to TRBD1 covers 7 bases. Per the germline V gene, CDR1 is MNHEY and CDR2 is SVGAGI. With V trimmed by 0 bases and J by 7 bases, 3 bases remained unmatched. The CDR3 contains 15 residues.

The DNA of the CDR3 is TGTGCCAGCAGCCCTAGCGCTGGGAATCCCTACGAGCAGTACTTC. Amino acids: CASSPSAGNPYEQYF. The chain couples TRBV6-6 to TRBJ2-7; tentatively, D is TRBD2 (6 bases). Germline loops: CDR1 MNHNY, CDR2 SVGAGI (reference sequence). Trimming left V 6 bases short and J 2 bases short, with 17 bases between. The CDR3 has 15 amino acids.

The chain combines TRBV2 with TRBJ1-5; no clear D gene. This CDR3 has 15 residues. From germline, CDR1 is SNHLY and CDR2 FYNNEI. Trimming removed 0 bases at V and 5 bases at J, with 11 bases between. The CDR3 reads CASSEAVAGDQPQHF. DNA for the CDR3: TGTGCCAGCAGTGAAGCGGTTGCGGGTGATCAGCCCCAGCATTTT.

This clone appeared a single time. V and J are TRBV6-6 and TRBJ2-7, with D unclear. The CDR3 covers 12 residues. V lost 8 bases and J 3 bases, leaving 11 bases between the germline ends. CDR1 is MNHNY and CDR2 is SVGAGI in the germline V gene (reference sequence). The CDR3 coding sequence is TGTGCCAGCCCGAGAGAGGACTACGAGCAGTACTTC. Translated, it gives CASPREDYEQYF.

The chain has TRBV9 and TRBJ2-2, with no clear D. Trimming took off 7 bases at V and 9 bases at J, with 10 bases between the two ends. Germline V lookup: CDR1 SGDLS, CDR2 YYNGEE. This CDR3 is built from 11 residues. CDR3 nucleotide sequence: TGTGCCAGCCGGCGGCCGAGGGAGCTGTTTTTT. As protein: CASRRPRELFF.

By its share, this clone is medium-sized. The chain couples TRBV4-2 to TRBJ2-7; D tentatively fits TRBD1 or TRBD2 (5 bases each). Germline V gene data show CDR1 as LGHNA and CDR2 as YNFKEQ. Trimming shortened V by 4 bases and J by 0 bases, and 16 bases separated the two germline ends. This CDR3 contains 16 residues. The CDR3 loop is CASSPRTGLLSYEQYF. CDR3 nucleotide sequence: TGTGCCAGCAGCCCACGGACGGGGCTTCTCTCCTACGAGCAGTACTTC.

This sequence joins TRBV7-9 and TRBJ1-3, with D uncertain. The germline CDR1 and CDR2 sequences are SEHNR and FQNEAQ (reference sequence). The V gene lost 1 base and the J gene lost 0 bases, with 10 bases spanning the gap. The CDR3 has 16 residues. The CDR3 nucleotides are TGTGCCAGCAGCTTAGAGGCCCCTCTCTCTGGAAACACCATATATTTT. The encoded protein is CASSLEAPLSGNTIYF.

The rearrangement uses TRBV19 and TRBJ1-1; tentatively, D is TRBD1 (6 bases). Germline values: CDR1 LNHDA, CDR2 SQIVND (reference sequence). CDR3 length: 17 residues. V lost 2 bases, J lost 1 base, and 17 bases lay in between. The CDR3 protein is CASSIYLREQGNTEAFF. In nucleotides, the CDR3 is TGTGCCAGTAGTATATATTTACGGGAACAGGGGAACACTGAAGCTTTCTTT.

The V call is TRBV18, the J call TRBJ1-6; D ambiguous. The CDR3 extends over 14 amino acids. Germline values: CDR1 KGHSH, CDR2 LQKENI. Trimming pared 0 bases from V and 6 bases from J, leaving 6 bases between. CDR3 nucleotide sequence: TGTGCCAGCTCACCACCACAGCCTAATTCACCCCTCCACTTT. Residues: CASSPPQPNSPLHF.

This chain links TRBV20-1 with TRBJ1-1; a weak D match, TRBD1 (6 bases). Germline V gene data show CDR1 as DFQATT and CDR2 as SNEGSKA (reference sequence). V was clipped by 6 bases and J by 6 bases, with 11 bases between them. CDR3 length: 11 residues. CDR3 bases: TGCAGTGCCCCTCGGGGGCCTGAAGCTTTCTTT. This translates into CSAPRGPEAFF.

This chain joins TRBV25-1 and TRBJ2-4, with a possible D match to TRBD2 (5 bases). This CDR3 is built from 12 residues. CDR1 and CDR2 from the germline V gene are MGHDK and SYGVNS. The V end was cut by 8 bases, the J end by 6 bases, with 11 bases between. CDR3 nucleotides: TGTGCCAGCGGATTTGGAGGAAACATTCAGTACTTC. It codes for CASGFGGNIQYF.